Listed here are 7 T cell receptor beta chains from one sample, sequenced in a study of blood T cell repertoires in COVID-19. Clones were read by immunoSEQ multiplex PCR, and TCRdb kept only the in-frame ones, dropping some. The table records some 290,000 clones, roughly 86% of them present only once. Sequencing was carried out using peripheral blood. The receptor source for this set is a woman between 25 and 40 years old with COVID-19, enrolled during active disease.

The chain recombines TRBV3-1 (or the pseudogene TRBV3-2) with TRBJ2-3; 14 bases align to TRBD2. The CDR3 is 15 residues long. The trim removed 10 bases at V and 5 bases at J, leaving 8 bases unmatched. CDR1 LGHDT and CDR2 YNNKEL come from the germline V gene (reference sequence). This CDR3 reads CATSGLAGARDTQYF. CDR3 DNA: TGTGCCACTTCGGGACTAGCGGGAGCGCGAGATACGCAGTATTTT.

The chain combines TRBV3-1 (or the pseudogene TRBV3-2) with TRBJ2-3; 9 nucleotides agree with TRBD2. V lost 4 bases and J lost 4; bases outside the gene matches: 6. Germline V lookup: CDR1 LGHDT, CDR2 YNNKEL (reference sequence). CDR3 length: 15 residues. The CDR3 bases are TGTGCCAGCAGCCTTGCGGGAGGGCTCGCAGATACGCAGTATTTT. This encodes CASSLAGGLADTQYF.

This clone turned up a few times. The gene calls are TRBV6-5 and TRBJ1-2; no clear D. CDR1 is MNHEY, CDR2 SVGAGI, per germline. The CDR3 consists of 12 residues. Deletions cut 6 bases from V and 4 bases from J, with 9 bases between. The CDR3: CASSDSGYGYTF. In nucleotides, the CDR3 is TGTGCCAGCAGCGATTCCGGCTATGGCTACACCTTC.

CDR3: CASRPGQGARFVGELFF. The CDR3 DNA sequence: TGTGCCAGTAGACCGGGACAGGGGGCAAGGTTCGTCGGGGAGCTGTTTTTT. The rearrangement uses TRBV19 and TRBJ2-2; 12 bases are a match to TRBD1. J was trimmed by 7 bases and V by 6 bases; bases with no gene match: 12. The length of the CDR3 is 17 residues. Germline loops: CDR1 LNHDA, CDR2 SQIVND (reference sequence). The entire variable domain, with the rest obtained from reference TRBV19 and TRBJ2-2, is as follows: DGGITQSPKYLFRKEGQNVTLSCEQNLNHDAMYWYRQDPGQGLRLIYYSQIVNDFQKGDIAEGYSVSREKKESFPLTVTSAQKNPTAFYLCASRPGQGARFVGELFFGEGSRLTVL.

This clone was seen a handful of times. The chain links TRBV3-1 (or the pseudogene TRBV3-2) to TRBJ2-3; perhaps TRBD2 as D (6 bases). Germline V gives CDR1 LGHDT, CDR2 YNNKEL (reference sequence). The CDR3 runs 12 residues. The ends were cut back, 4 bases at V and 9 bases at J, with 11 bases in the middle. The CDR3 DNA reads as TGTGCCAGCAGCCTCTCGGGGGAGACGCAGTATTTT. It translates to CASSLSGETQYF.

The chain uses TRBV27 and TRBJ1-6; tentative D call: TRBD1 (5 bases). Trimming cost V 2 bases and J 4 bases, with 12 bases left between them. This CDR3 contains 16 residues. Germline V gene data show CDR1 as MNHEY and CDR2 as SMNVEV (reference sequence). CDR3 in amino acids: CASSLRPTEYNSPLHF. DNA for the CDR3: TGTGCCAGCAGTTTACGACCGACAGAGTATAATTCACCCCTCCACTTT.

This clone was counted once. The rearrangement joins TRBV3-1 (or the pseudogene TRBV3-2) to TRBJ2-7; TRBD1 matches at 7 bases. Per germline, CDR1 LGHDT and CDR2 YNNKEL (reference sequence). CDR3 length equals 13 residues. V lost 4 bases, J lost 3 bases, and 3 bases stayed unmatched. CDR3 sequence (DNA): TGTGCCAGCAGCCCGGGACAGCTCTACGAGCAGTACTTC. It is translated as CASSPGQLYEQYF.